The TCR beta chain under discussion was sequenced for a study of CD8+ T cells in alopecia areata. Reverse transcription of extracted RNA yielded cDNA, which provided the sequencing template. TCRdb keeps only in-frame clones here, not all; method: immunoSEQ multiplex PCR. The top ten hold roughly 5.3% of the sample, which has 200,000 or so clones, approximately 53% seen once. Germline CDR1 reads SEHNR; CDR2 reads FQNEAQ (reference sequence). The CDR3 spans 17 residues. V lost 1 base to trimming and J lost 2 bases, with 17 bases between them. The receptor was derived from a human donor in good health. Sequencing input: CD8+ T cells sorted from blood. This sequence joins TRBV7-9 and TRBJ2-5; the D gene could be TRBD1 or TRBD2 (5 bases each). The CDR3 region has the DNA TGTGCCAGCAGCTTAGGTCTCCAAGGCAGGGAGCAAGAGACCCAGTACTTC. It is translated as CASSLGLQGREQETQYF.